What follows are 15 T cell receptor beta chains derived from one specimen sequenced in a study of neurological immune-mediated disorders. TCRdb ran MiXCR on the 5' RACE reads and lists one entry per CDR3 protein. The table has approximately 50,000 distinct CDR3 sequences, under 13% seen once; the top ten hold about 5.7%. The specimen sequenced was PBMCs. The receptors were gathered from a man in his sixties or seventies with HTLV-1-associated myelopathy (HAM/TSP).

In its sample, this clonotype was seen many times. V usage is TRBV5-1 and J usage is TRBJ2-4, with 7 bases that match TRBD2. Germline V CDR1 and CDR2: SGHRS, YFSETQ. V was pared by 4 bases and J by 7 bases, with 11 bases of the junction left unmatched. The CDR3 has 15 residues. CDR3 sequence reads: CASSPMPGGENIQYF. The CDR3 nucleotides are TGCGCCAGCAGCCCAATGCCGGGGGGAGAGAACATTCAGTACTTC.

This clonotype showed up many times. This chain links TRBV20-1 with TRBJ2-7; D unresolved. In germline, CDR1 is DFQATT, CDR2 SNEGSKA (reference sequence). The CDR3 spans 13 residues. V was cut by 3 bases and J by 0 bases, with 9 bases left in between. In DNA, the CDR3 is TGCAGTGCTAGGGGCGGTTACTCCTACGAGCAGTACTTC. This encodes CSARGGYSYEQYF.

This clonotype was seen many times. V is TRBV28 and J is TRBJ1-5, with D tentatively TRBD1 (5 bases). V was shortened by 6 bases and J by 6 bases, with 9 bases between the two germline ends. This CDR3 comprises 12 residues. Germline-derived CDR1 and CDR2 are MDHEN and SYDVKM. CDR3 nucleotides: TGTGCCAGCAGCTCAGGGAGTCAGCCCCAGCATTTT. It is translated as CASSSGSQPQHF.

The table lists this clonotype with many counts. The rearrangement joins TRBV5-6 to TRBJ2-1; 7 nucleotides align to TRBD1. The CDR3 contains 17 residues. J was trimmed by 5 bases and V by 0 bases; bases with no gene match: 11. Germline lookup yields CDR1 SGHDT and CDR2 YYEEEE. The CDR3 spells CASSLDKGARGNNEQFF. DNA of the CDR3: TGTGCCAGCAGCTTGGATAAGGGGGCCAGGGGGAACAATGAGCAGTTCTTC.

V usage is TRBV3-1 and J usage is TRBJ2-2; TRBD1 agrees at 7 bases. This CDR3 spans 15 amino acids. Germline CDR1 and CDR2: LGHDT and YNNKEL (reference sequence). V shed 7 bases, J shed 0 bases, and the junction held 5 bases outside the gene matches. The CDR3 spells CASTQTGSNTGELFF. The CDR3, as DNA: TGTGCCAGCACTCAGACAGGGTCGAACACCGGGGAGCTGTTTTTT.

The J gene is TRBJ2-5, the V gene TRBV3-1; the D gene is possibly TRBD2 (5 bases). The CDR3 consists of 12 residues. Trimming stripped 8 bases from V and 5 bases from J, with 12 bases between. Germline V gene data show CDR1 as LGHDT and CDR2 as YNNKEL (reference sequence). The DNA of the CDR3 is TGTGCCAGCCAGCCCGGGATCGAGACCCAGTACTTC. Its protein is CASQPGIETQYF.

This clonotype was found many times. This chain connects TRBV11-2 to TRBJ1-3, with D maybe TRBD1 (6 bases). Deletions cut 6 bases from V and 8 bases from J, with 23 bases between. The CDR3 consists of 16 residues. Looked up from germline, CDR1 is SGHAT and CDR2 is FQNNGV. DNA for the CDR3: TGTGCCAGCAGGAGTGTACAGGGCTGGAAAAGAGACACCATATATTTT. Its protein product is CASRSVQGWKRDTIYF.

This clonotype has at least ten counts. The chain couples TRBV19 to TRBJ1-2, with a possible D match to TRBD1 (5 bases). CDR3 length: 14 amino acids. Trimming cost V 5 bases and J 0 bases, with 10 bases left between them. Germline loops: CDR1 LNHDA, CDR2 SQIVND (reference sequence). The CDR3 DNA sequence: TGTGCCAGTAGTCCGACAGTTTCTAACTATGGCTACACCTTC. Protein product: CASSPTVSNYGYTF.

In this sample, this clonotype turned up many times. The J gene is TRBJ2-5, the V gene TRBV7-2; TRBD2 is a possible D gene (7 bases). V lost 5 bases and J lost 9, with 16 bases in between. Germline values: CDR1 SGHTA, CDR2 FQGNSA. This CDR3 region has 13 residues. Here the CDR3 reads CASSRGGRGAQYF. CDR3 DNA sequence: TGTGCCAGCAGCCGCGGGGGCCGCGGAGCCCAGTACTTC.

Ten or more counts support this clonotype. J is TRBJ1-1 and V is TRBV11-1; D gene uncertain. V was trimmed by 1 base and J by 1 base, leaving 10 bases between them. The CDR3 totals 15 residues. Germline CDR1 reads SGHAT; CDR2 reads FQDESV (reference sequence). The DNA of the CDR3 is TGTGCCAGCAGCTTAGAGGGTAGGTCGAACACTGAAGCTTTCTTT. This translates into CASSLEGRSNTEAFF.

Many counts were recorded for this clonotype. This chain uses TRBV5-6 with TRBJ2-1; unclear D gene. V lost 1 base and J lost 10, with 21 bases in between. The germline gives CDR1 SGHDT, CDR2 YYEEEE. The CDR3 runs 16 residues. The CDR3, as DNA: TGTGCCAGCAGCTTGTTCGAGCCCGGGCTCGCTCGAGAGCAGTTCTTC. Translation: CASSLFEPGLAREQFF.

This clonotype was seen repeatedly, ten times or more. This rearrangement joins TRBV12-3 or TRBV12-4 to TRBJ2-1; 7 bases match TRBD2. With 2 bases clipped from V and 4 bases from J, the junction kept 8 bases outside the gene matches. The CDR3 runs to 16 residues. CDR3 nucleotide sequence: TGTGCCAGCAGTTTACTCGCGGGAGCATCGTACAATGAGCAGTTCTTC. Protein: CASSLLAGASYNEQFF.

Many counts were recorded for this clonotype. This chain uses TRBV7-8 with TRBJ2-7; TRBD2 matches 10 bases. J lost 6 bases, V lost 2 bases, and 4 bases had no gene match. The germline V gene has CDR1 SGHVS and CDR2 FQNEAQ. There are 14 residues in the CDR3. As DNA, the CDR3 is TGTGCCAGCAGCTTATCGGCTAGCGGGAGCGAGCAGTACTTC. This translates into CASSLSASGSEQYF.

This clonotype was seen at least ten times. The chain has TRBV9 and TRBJ1-2; 7 bases match TRBD1. V was clipped by 0 bases and J by 4 bases; unmatched bases: 9. Germline loops: CDR1 SGDLS, CDR2 YYNGEE. The CDR3 is made up of 16 amino acids. This chain's CDR3 is CASSVGPQGTAYGYTF. CDR3 sequence (DNA): TGTGCCAGCAGCGTAGGGCCCCAAGGGACAGCCTATGGCTACACCTTC.

The table lists this clonotype with many counts. This chain uses TRBV5-6 with TRBJ1-1; TRBD1 is a possible D gene (5 bases). CDR3 length: 14 residues. Per the germline V gene, CDR1 is SGHDT and CDR2 is YYEEEE. Trimming removed 4 bases from V and 0 bases from J, with 10 bases in between. The CDR3 loop reads CASSLQELNTEAFF. The CDR3 DNA follows: TGTGCCAGCAGCCTACAGGAACTGAACACTGAAGCTTTCTTT.